One sample yielded the 5 T cell receptor beta chains listed below, sequenced in a study of regulatory T cells in long-lasting Graves disease. TCR beta libraries were built with iRepertoire HTBI primers and Arm-PCR of CDR3 regions. Using its own MiXCR run on the multiplex PCR reads, TCRdb lists one record per CDR3 protein. The top ten hold 30% of the sample, which has 300,000 to 400,000 distinct CDR3 sequences, approximately 16% seen once. The time point here: newly diagnosed GD, antithyroid drugs for less than 3 months. PBMC-extracted RNA yielded the TCR library. In addition, the sample was reused for a study of T cells in Graves' hyperthyroidism and ophthalmopathy.

Source: peripheral blood mononuclear cells (PBMCs), taken at new diagnosis, from a patient treated with antithyroid drugs. The receptors here all came from a man in his forties with Graves disease.

This chain connects TRBV19 to TRBJ2-7; TRBD1 might be the D (5 bases). CDR3 length: 15 amino acids. Germline CDR1 reads LNHDA; CDR2 reads SQIVND (reference sequence). Trimming stripped 1 base from V and 2 bases from J, with 12 bases between. DNA for the CDR3: TGTGCCAGTAGTATAGTTCCGACAGAACCCTACGAGCAGTACTTC. Residues: CASSIVPTEPYEQYF.

In DNA form, the CDR3 reads TGCAGTGCTAGAGATAGGAGAGGAGCAACTAATGAAAAACTGTTTTTT. It is translated as CSARDRRGATNEKLFF. The V gene is TRBV20-1, the J gene TRBJ1-4; D unclear. V lost 0 bases to trimming and J lost 0 bases, with 11 bases between them. The CDR3 is made up of 16 amino acids. Germline CDR1 and CDR2: DFQATT and SNEGSKA (reference sequence).

In its sample, this clonotype was seen many times. The chain employs TRBV7-9 and TRBJ2-5; tentative D call: TRBD2 (6 bases). In germline, CDR1 is SEHNR, CDR2 FQNEAQ (reference sequence). There are 16 residues in the CDR3. Trimming shortened V by 5 bases and J by 4 bases, and 20 bases separated the two germline ends. The CDR3 reads CASSPRVAAVSETQYF. The DNA for the CDR3 is TGTGCCAGCAGCCCTAGGGTAGCGGCAGTTTCAGAGACCCAGTACTTC. Filled out from reference TRBV7-9 and TRBJ2-5, the complete variable domain reads DTGVSQNPRHKITKRGQNVTFRCDPISEHNRLYWYRQTLGQGPEFLTYFQNEAQLEKSRLLSDRFSAERPKGSFSTLEIQRTEQGDSAMYLCASSPRVAAVSETQYFGPGTRLLVL.

The chain links TRBV2 to TRBJ2-2, with TRBD2 matching 7 bases. The length of the CDR3 is 16 residues. Trimming cost V 6 bases and J 1 base; bases outside gene matches: 8. CDR1 and CDR2 (germline): SNHLY, FYNNEI. CDR3 sequence reads: CASSVGLVVNTGELFF. The CDR3 DNA follows: TGTGCCAGCAGCGTAGGACTAGTAGTGAACACCGGGGAGCTGTTTTTT. Drawing the rest from reference TRBV2 and TRBJ2-2, the complete variable domain is EPEVTQTPSHQVTQMGQEVILRCVPISNHLYFYWYRQILGQKVEFLVSFYNNEISEKSEIFDDQFSVERPDGSNFTLKIRSTKLEDSAMYFCASSVGLVVNTGELFFGEGSRLTVL.

The chain combines TRBV20-1 with TRBJ2-1, with TRBD2 matching 8 bases. The germline gives CDR1 DFQATT, CDR2 SNEGSKA (reference sequence). The V segment lost 0 bases and the J segment 6 bases; nucleotides outside the gene matches: 10. The CDR3 length is 16 residues. CDR3 coding DNA: TGCAGTGCTAGAGATAGAAGGAGCGGGGGAGGCAATGAGCAGTTCTTC. It codes for CSARDRRSGGGNEQFF.